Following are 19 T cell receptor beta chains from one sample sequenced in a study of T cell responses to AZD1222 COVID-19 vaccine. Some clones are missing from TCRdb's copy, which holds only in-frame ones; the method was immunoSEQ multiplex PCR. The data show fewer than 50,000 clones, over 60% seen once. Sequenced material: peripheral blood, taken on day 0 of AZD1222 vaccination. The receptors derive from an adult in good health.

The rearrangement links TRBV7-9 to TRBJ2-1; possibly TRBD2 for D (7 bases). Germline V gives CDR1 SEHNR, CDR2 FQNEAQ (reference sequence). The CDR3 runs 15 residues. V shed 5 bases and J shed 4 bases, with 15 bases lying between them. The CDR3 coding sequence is TGTGCCAGCAGCGTCGGCGGGGGCCCTTACAATGAGCAGTTCTTC. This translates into CASSVGGGPYNEQFF. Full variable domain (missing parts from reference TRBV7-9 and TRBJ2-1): DTGVSQNPRHKITKRGQNVTFRCDPISEHNRLYWYRQTLGQGPEFLTYFQNEAQLEKSRLLSDRFSAERPKGSFSTLEIQRTEQGDSAMYLCASSVGGGPYNEQFFGPGTRLTVL.

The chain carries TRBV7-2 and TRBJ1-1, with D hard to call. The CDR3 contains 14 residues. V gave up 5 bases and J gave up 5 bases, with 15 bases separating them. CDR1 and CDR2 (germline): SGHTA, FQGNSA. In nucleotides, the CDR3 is TGTGCCAGCAGCCAGGACTCGAGGCGTACTGAAGCTTTCTTT. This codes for CASSQDSRRTEAFF.

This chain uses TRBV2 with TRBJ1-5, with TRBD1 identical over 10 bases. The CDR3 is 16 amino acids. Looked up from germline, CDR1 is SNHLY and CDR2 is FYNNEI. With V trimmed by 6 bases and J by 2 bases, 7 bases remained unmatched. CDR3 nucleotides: TGTGCCAGCAGACCCGGGACAGGGGCCGGCAATCAGCCCCAGCATTTT. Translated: CASRPGTGAGNQPQHF.

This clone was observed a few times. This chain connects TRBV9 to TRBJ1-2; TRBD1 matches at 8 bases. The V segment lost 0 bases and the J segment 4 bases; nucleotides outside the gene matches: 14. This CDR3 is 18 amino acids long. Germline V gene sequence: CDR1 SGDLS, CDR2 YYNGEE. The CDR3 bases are TGTGCCAGCAGCGTAGGGACAGGGAACAGGGATGGGGGCTATGGCTACACCTTC. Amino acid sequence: CASSVGTGNRDGGYGYTF.

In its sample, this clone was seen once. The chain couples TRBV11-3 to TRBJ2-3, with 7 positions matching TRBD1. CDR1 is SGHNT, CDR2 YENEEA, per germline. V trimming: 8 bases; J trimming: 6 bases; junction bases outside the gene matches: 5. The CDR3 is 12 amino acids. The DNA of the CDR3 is TGTGCCAGCTCACAGGGGTCGGATACGCAGTATTTT. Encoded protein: CASSQGSDTQYF. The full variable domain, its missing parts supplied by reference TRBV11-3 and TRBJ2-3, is EAGVVQSPRYKIIEKKQPVAFWCNPISGHNTLYWYLQNLGQGPELLIRYENEEAVDDSQLPKDRFSAERLKGVDSTLKIQPAELGDSAVYLCASSQGSDTQYFGPGTRLTVL.

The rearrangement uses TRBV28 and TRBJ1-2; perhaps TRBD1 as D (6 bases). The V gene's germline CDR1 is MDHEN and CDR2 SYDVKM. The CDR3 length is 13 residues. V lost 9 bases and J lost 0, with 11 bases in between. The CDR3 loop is CASWGRANYGYTF. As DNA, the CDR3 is TGTGCCAGTTGGGGGCGAGCTAACTATGGCTACACCTTC.

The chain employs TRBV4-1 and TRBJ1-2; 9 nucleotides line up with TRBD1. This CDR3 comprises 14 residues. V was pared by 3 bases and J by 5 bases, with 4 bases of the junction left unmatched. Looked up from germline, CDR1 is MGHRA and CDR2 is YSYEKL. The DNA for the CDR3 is TGCGCCAGCAGCCAGGAACAGGGGGCTTATGGCTACACCTTC. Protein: CASSQEQGAYGYTF.

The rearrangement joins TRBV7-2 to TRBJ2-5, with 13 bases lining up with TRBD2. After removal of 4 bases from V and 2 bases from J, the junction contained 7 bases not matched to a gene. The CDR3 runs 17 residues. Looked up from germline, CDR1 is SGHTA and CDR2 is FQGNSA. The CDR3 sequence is CASSSFGLAGVQETQYF. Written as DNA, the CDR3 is TGTGCCAGCAGCTCCTTCGGACTAGCGGGAGTTCAAGAGACCCAGTACTTC.

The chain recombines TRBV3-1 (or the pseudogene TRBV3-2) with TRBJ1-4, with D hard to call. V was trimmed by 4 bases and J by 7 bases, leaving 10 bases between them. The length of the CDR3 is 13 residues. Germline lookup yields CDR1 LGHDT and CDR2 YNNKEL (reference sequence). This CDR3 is CASSPLSTEKLFF. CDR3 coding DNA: TGTGCCAGCAGCCCTCTCAGTACTGAAAAACTGTTTTTT.

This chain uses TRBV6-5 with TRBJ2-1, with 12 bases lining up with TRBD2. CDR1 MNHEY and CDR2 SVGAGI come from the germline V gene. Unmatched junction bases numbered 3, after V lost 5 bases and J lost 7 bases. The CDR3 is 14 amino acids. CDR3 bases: TGTGCCAGCAGTAAGACTAGCGGGAGTAATGAGCAGTTCTTC. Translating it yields CASSKTSGSNEQFF.

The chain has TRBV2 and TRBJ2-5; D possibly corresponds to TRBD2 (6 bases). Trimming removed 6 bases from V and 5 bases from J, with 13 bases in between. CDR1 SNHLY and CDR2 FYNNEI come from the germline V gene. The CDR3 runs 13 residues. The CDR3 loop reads CASSPGVGETQYF. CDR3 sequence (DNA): TGTGCCAGCAGCCCGGGGGTTGGGGAGACCCAGTACTTC.

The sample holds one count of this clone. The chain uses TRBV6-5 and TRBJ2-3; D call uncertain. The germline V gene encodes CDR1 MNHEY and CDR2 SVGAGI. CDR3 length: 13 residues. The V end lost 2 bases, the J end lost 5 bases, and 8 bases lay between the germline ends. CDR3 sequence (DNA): TGTGCCAGCAGTTACGAGTTTCAAGATACGCAGTATTTT. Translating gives CASSYEFQDTQYF.

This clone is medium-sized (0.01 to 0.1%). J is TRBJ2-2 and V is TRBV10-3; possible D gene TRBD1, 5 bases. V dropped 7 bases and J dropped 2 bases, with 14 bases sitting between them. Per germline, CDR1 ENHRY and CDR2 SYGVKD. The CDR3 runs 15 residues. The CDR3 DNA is TGTGCCATCACCAAGGGGCAGGGTAACACCGGGGAGCTGTTTTTT. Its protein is CAITKGQGNTGELFF.

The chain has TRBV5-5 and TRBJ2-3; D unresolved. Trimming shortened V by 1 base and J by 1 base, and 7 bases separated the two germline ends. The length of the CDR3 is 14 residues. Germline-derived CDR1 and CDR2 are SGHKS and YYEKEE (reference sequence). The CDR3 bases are TGTGCCAGCAGCTTGTCGGACGGCACAGATACGCAGTATTTT. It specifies CASSLSDGTDTQYF.

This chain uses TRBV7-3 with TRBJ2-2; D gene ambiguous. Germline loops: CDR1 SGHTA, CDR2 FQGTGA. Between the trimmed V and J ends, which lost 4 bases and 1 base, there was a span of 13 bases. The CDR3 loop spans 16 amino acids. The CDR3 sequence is CASSSRARVNTGELFF. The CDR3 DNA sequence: TGTGCCAGCAGCTCACGGGCCCGGGTGAACACCGGGGAGCTGTTTTTT. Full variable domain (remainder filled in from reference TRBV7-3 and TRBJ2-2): GAGVSQTPSNKVTEKGKYVELRCDPISGHTALYWYRQSLGQGPEFLIYFQGTGAADDSGLPNDRFFAVRPEGSVSTLKIQRTERGDSAVYLCASSSRARVNTGELFFGEGSRLTVL.

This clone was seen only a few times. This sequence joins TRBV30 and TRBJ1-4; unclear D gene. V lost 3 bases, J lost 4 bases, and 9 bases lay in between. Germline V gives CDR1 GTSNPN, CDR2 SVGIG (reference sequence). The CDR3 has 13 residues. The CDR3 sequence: CAWSRSYNEKLFF. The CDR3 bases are TGTGCCTGGAGCAGGTCCTATAATGAAAAACTGTTTTTT.

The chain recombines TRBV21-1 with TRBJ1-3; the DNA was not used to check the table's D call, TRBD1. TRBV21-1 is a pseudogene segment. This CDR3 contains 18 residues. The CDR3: CASSHNGQGNSSGNTIYF. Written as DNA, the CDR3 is TGTGCCAGCAGCCACAACGGACAGGGAAACAGCTCTGGAAACACCATATATTTT.

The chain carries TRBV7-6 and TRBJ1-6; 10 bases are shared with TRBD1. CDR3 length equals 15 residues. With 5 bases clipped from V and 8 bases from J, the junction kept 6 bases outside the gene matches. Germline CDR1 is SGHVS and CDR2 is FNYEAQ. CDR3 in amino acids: CASSRTGTGDSPLHF. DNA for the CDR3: TGTGCCAGCAGCCGAACAGGGACAGGGGATTCACCCCTCCACTTT.

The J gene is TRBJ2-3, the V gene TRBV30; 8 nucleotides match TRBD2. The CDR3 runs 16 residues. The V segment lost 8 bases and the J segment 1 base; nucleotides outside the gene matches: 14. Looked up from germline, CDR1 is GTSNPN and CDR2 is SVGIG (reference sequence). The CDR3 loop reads CAGSFGGGRGTDTQYF. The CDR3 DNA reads TGTGCCGGAAGCTTCGGGGGGGGCCGTGGCACAGATACGCAGTATTTT.